This passage covers 5 T cell receptor beta chains from one sample sequenced in a study of TET2 disruption in CD19-targeted CAR T cells. Treatment given: autologous CTL019 cells: CD19 CAR with 4-1BB and CD3 zeta domains. Their specific antigens are unknown. Produced via immunoSEQ multiplex PCR; TCRdb's table is partial and in-frame only. This table holds some 2,100 clones. The sample in question was CD8+ T cells sorted from cultured blood T cells, obtained for CD19 CAR T cell therapy. The receptors derive from a man aged 65 to 85 with chronic lymphocytic leukemia.

This clone is deemed medium-sized by its frequency. The CDR3 DNA, read in part, is TGTGCCAGCAGCCCTAGCGGGGGAGGCTACGAG. Protein: CASSPSGGGYE. The complete CDR3 reads CASSPSGGGYEQYF. The chain couples TRBV7-2 to TRBJ2-7, with 10 bases that match TRBD2. The read ends 3 residues before the CDR3 terminus; that terminus is restored from the germline J gene. The CDR3 is 14 amino acids. Trimming at V came to 5 bases and at J to 3 bases, leaving 4 bases not matched to a gene. In germline, CDR1 is SGHTA, CDR2 FQGNSA.

Concerning this clone itself: The observed sequence ends 3 residues before the CDR3 terminus, with the missing tail filled in from the germline J gene. This sequence joins TRBV12-3 or TRBV12-4 and TRBJ2-4; a weak D match, TRBD2 (7 bases). This CDR3 contains 15 residues. The sequenced CDR3 bases are TGTGCCAGCAGTGCACAGGGAGGGTACCAAGAGACT. It codes for CASSAQGGYQET. The full CDR3 protein reads CASSAQGGYQETQYF.

Frequency places this clone as medium-sized. The CDR3 extends 3 residues past the end of the read, so its final part is completed from the germline J gene. This chain uses TRBV18 with TRBJ2-5; 8 bases agree with TRBD2. With 3 bases clipped from V and 5 bases from J, the junction kept 2 bases outside the gene matches. This CDR3 region has 13 residues. Germline V gene data show CDR1 as KGHSH and CDR2 as LQKENI. CDR3 DNA, as far as it was read: TGTGCCAGCTCACCCGGGGGGGCCGAGACC. Translated: CASSPGGAET. The full CDR3 is CASSPGGAETQYF.

This clone registers medium-sized by frequency. The CDR3 end falls 3 residues outside the read, so it is completed with the germline J gene. The gene calls are TRBV5-4 and TRBJ1-2; 9 bases map to TRBD1. Losses at the gene ends were 2 bases for V and 4 bases for J; bases not matched to a gene: 9. Germline lookup yields CDR1 SGHNT and CDR2 YYREEE (reference sequence). There are 16 residues in the CDR3. This chain's CDR3 is CASSFTGGGRFYGYTF. The CDR3 DNA, read in part, is TGTGCCAGCAGCTTCACAGGGGGCGGCCGATTCTATGGC.

Notes on this clone: The CDR3 goes on 3 residues after the read ends, and that part is filled in from the germline J gene. The chain joins TRBV6-2 or TRBV6-3 to TRBJ1-1; D is perhaps TRBD1 (5 bases). The CDR3 is 13 amino acids. Germline V lookup: CDR1 MNHEY, CDR2 SVGEGT. Incomplete CDR3 DNA: TGTGCCAGCAGCCCCGGGCCTCGGAGGGGC. This codes for CASSPGPRRG. The full CDR3 protein is CASSPGPRRGAFF.